Listed here are 24 T cell receptor beta chains from one sample, sequenced in a study of molecular identifiers for immune sequencing clone quantification. TCRdb re-called the PCR reads through MiXCR, storing one row per CDR3 protein. The sample comprises just over 40,000 distinct CDR3 sequences, 24% of which are singletons, and around 1% rests with the top ten. Sequenced sample: naive CD8+ T cells from blood, with Jurkat cell RNA spiked in. The sample's subset: FACS-sorted CD8+CD4-CCR7+CD45RA+ naive T cells. The source is a human donor in good health. Some libraries in this study had Jurkat cell RNA spiked in.

This clonotype occurred many times. The V call is TRBV27, the J call TRBJ2-6; D gene ambiguous. Deletions cut 5 bases from V and 0 bases from J, with 17 bases between. Per the germline V gene, CDR1 is MNHEY and CDR2 is SMNVEV (reference sequence). The length of the CDR3 is 18 residues. CDR3 coding DNA: TGTGCCAGCAGTCCCACTGTACCGGCCAACTCTGGGGCCAACGTCCTGACTTTC. It is translated as CASSPTVPANSGANVLTF.

This clonotype was counted ten times or more. The chain recombines TRBV4-1 with TRBJ2-3, with 9 bases lining up with TRBD2. CDR3 length equals 17 residues. With V trimmed by 2 bases and J by 2 bases, 8 bases remained unmatched. The germline V gene has CDR1 MGHRA and CDR2 YSYEKL. This chain's CDR3 is CASSQHARGGFTDTQYF. The CDR3, as DNA: TGCGCCAGCAGCCAACATGCGCGGGGGGGTTTCACAGATACGCAGTATTTT.

For this clonotype: Possible read error: a much larger clone is one base away. The V call is TRBV6-2 or TRBV6-3, the J call TRBJ2-5; D is perhaps TRBD2 (6 bases). Looked up from germline, CDR1 is MNHEY and CDR2 is SVGEGT. The CDR3 extends over 14 amino acids. The CDR3 is CASSPPSAQETPYF. The CDR3 DNA follows: TGTGCCAGCAGCCCCCCTAGCGCACAAGAGACCCCGTACTTC.

Details on this clonotype: It may be a read error: a sequence one base away is much more abundant. This CDR3 fails to terminate in the conserved phenylalanine or tryptophan, so it likely reflects a read error. V gene TRBV13 combines with J gene TRBJ1-1; 11 bases are shared with TRBD1. Trimming removed 1 base from V and 5 bases from J; junction bases left unmatched: 6. The CDR3 totals 16 residues. CDR1 is PRHDT, CDR2 FYEKMQ, per germline (reference sequence). The CDR3 loop reads CASSLEGQGAETEAFL. In DNA form, the CDR3 reads TGTGCCAGCAGCTTAGAAGGACAGGGGGCAGAAACTGAAGCTTTCCTT.

The table lists this clonotype with many counts. This rearrangement joins TRBV6-5 to TRBJ1-2; D is perhaps TRBD1 (5 bases). This CDR3 region has 15 residues. CDR1 and CDR2 (germline): MNHEY, SVGAGI. V shed 4 bases and J shed 4 bases, with 16 bases lying between them. This CDR3 reads CASSLTALNRYGYTF. CDR3 in DNA: TGTGCCAGCAGTTTGACAGCTTTAAACCGCTATGGCTACACCTTC.

This rearrangement joins TRBV15 to TRBJ2-3; D unresolved. CDR3 length: 15 residues. Germline CDR1 LNHNV, CDR2 YYDKDF (reference sequence). V shed 1 base and J shed 6 bases, with 14 bases lying between them. The chain's CDR3 is CATSRVRPPPDTQYF. DNA of the CDR3: TGTGCCACCAGCAGAGTAAGGCCCCCCCCTGATACGCAGTATTTT.

This clonotype was detected ten times or more. The CDR3 DNA is TGTGCCAGCTCACCCGAAGAGACCCAGTACTTC. Protein sequence: CASSPEETQYF. This chain uses TRBV18 with TRBJ2-5; D gene uncertain. CDR1 KGHSH and CDR2 LQKENI come from the germline V gene. The CDR3 is 11 residues long. Trimming shortened V by 3 bases and J by 3 bases, and 2 bases separated the two germline ends.

The rearrangement uses TRBV27 and TRBJ2-7; tentatively, D is TRBD1 (6 bases). CDR3 length: 16 amino acids. CDR1 and CDR2 (germline): MNHEY, SMNVEV (reference sequence). The V end was cut by 5 bases, the J end by 3 bases, with 20 bases between. DNA of the CDR3: TGTGCCAGCAGTGCATTTGATGGGACAATTCTCTACGAGCAGTACTTC. Its protein is CASSAFDGTILYEQYF.

This clonotype was seen repeatedly, ten times or more. This chain uses TRBV30 with TRBJ2-3; TRBD2 matches at 12 bases. The CDR3 has 15 amino acids. Germline-derived CDR1 and CDR2 are GTSNPN and SVGIG (reference sequence). V lost 4 bases, J lost 6 bases, and 8 bases stayed unmatched. As DNA, the CDR3 is TGTGCCTGGACCCTCGGACTAGCGGGGAGGGATACGCAGTATTTT. This encodes CAWTLGLAGRDTQYF.

On this clonotype: A much larger clonotype is one base distant, so this may be a read error. This chain joins TRBV27 and TRBJ1-1, with a possible D match to TRBD1 (6 bases). CDR3 length: 15 amino acids. The V gene's germline CDR1 is MNHEY and CDR2 SMNVEV (reference sequence). CDR3 bases: TGTGCCAGCAGTTTATCGGGGGCCCCGAACGCTGAAGCTTTCTTT. Protein product: CASSLSGAPNAEAFF.

To note about this clonotype: A much larger clone is a single base away; this may be a read error. V and J are TRBV6-2 or TRBV6-3 and TRBJ2-3; the D gene could be TRBD1 or TRBD2 (6 bases each). Germline loops: CDR1 MNHEY, CDR2 SVGEGT. The V and J ends lost 2 bases and 2 bases respectively, with 14 bases between them. This CDR3 is built from 16 residues. CDR3 sequence reads: CASSYAGGHSTDTQYF. The CDR3 nucleotides read TGTGCCAGCAGTTACGCTGGGGGGCACTCCACAGATACGCAGTATTTT.

This clonotype was found many times. The J gene is TRBJ1-3, the V gene TRBV7-2; maybe TRBD1 (5 bases). V was trimmed by 0 bases and J by 0 bases, leaving 9 bases between them. The CDR3 spans 16 residues. Germline CDR1 is SGHTA and CDR2 is FQGNSA. The CDR3 sequence: CASSLATAGSGNTIYF. The CDR3 bases are TGTGCCAGCAGCTTAGCGACAGCCGGCTCTGGAAACACCATATATTTT.

This clonotype was recorded at least ten times. The chain is built from TRBV7-2 and TRBJ2-7; either TRBD1 or TRBD2 may fit D (5 bases each). V lost 1 base, J lost 4 bases, and 14 bases lay in between. The germline V gene has CDR1 SGHTA and CDR2 FQGNSA. The CDR3 covers 15 residues. For the CDR3, the DNA is TGTGCCAGCAGCTTAGATATGGGGGTGGCTTACGAGCAGTACTTC. This translates into CASSLDMGVAYEQYF. The variable domain in full, completed from reference TRBV7-2 and TRBJ2-7, reads GAGVSQSPSNKVTEKGKDVELRCDPISGHTALYWYRQSLGQGLEFLIYFQGNSAPDKSGLPSDRFSAERTGGSVSTLTIQRTQQEDSAVYLCASSLDMGVAYEQYFGPGTRLTVT.

In the case of this clonotype: A much more abundant neighbour one base away suggests this may be a read error. V and J are TRBV7-9 and TRBJ2-5; tentatively, D is TRBD1 (6 bases). CDR1 and CDR2 from the germline V gene are SEHNR and FQNEAQ (reference sequence). The CDR3 has 14 residues. The CDR3: CASSFRDNQESQYF. For the CDR3, the DNA is TGTGCCAGCAGCTTCCGGGACAACCAAGAGTCCCAGTACTTC.

This clonotype was counted many times. The rearrangement uses TRBV13 and TRBJ2-7, with D unclear. This CDR3 has 14 amino acids. Trimming left V 0 bases short and J 2 bases short, with 8 bases between. The V gene's germline CDR1 is PRHDT and CDR2 FYEKMQ (reference sequence). CDR3 in amino acids: CASSLGSVAYEQYF. CDR3 nucleotide sequence: TGTGCCAGCAGCTTAGGGTCCGTGGCCTACGAGCAGTACTTC.

The chain carries TRBV7-9 and TRBJ2-3, with 9 nucleotides matching TRBD2. Trimming cost V 1 base and J 1 base; bases outside gene matches: 0. Germline V gene data show CDR1 as SEHNR and CDR2 as FQNEAQ (reference sequence). This CDR3 contains 15 residues. CDR3 protein: CASSLGGGGTDTQYF. Here the CDR3 DNA reads TGTGCCAGCAGCTTAGGCGGGGGGGGCACAGATACGCAGTATTTT.

This clonotype was observed at least ten times. The chain recombines TRBV19 with TRBJ2-3; 7 nucleotides match TRBD2. CDR1 is LNHDA and CDR2 is SQIVND in the germline V gene (reference sequence). V lost 2 bases to trimming and J lost 3 bases; unmatched junction nucleotides: 8. CDR3 length: 16 residues. DNA of the CDR3: TGTGCCAGTAGTATAACCCGGGGAGGGCAAACAGATACGCAGTATTTT. Protein sequence: CASSITRGGQTDTQYF.

This clonotype was seen at least ten times. This rearrangement joins TRBV7-2 to TRBJ2-3; 7 bases are a match to TRBD2. Trimming removed 3 bases from V and 3 bases from J; junction bases left unmatched: 15. The CDR3 runs 18 residues. Germline lookup yields CDR1 SGHTA and CDR2 FQGNSA. The CDR3 reads CASSFPGATSPATDTQYF. CDR3 nucleotides: TGTGCCAGCAGCTTCCCTGGAGCGACTAGCCCCGCAACAGATACGCAGTATTTT.

This clonotype showed up many times. The rearrangement joins TRBV30 to TRBJ2-7, with D unclear. Per germline, CDR1 GTSNPN and CDR2 SVGIG (reference sequence). CDR3 length equals 12 residues. Deletions cut 0 bases from V and 6 bases from J, with 9 bases between. CDR3 in amino acids: CAWSVGPAEQYF. DNA of the CDR3: TGTGCCTGGAGTGTTGGTCCCGCCGAGCAGTACTTC.

In the case of this clonotype: This may come from a read error, since a much larger clone is one base off. The chain joins TRBV19 to TRBJ2-5; D not resolved. This CDR3 has 15 amino acids. Germline V gene data show CDR1 as LNHDA and CDR2 as SQIVND (reference sequence). CDR3 bases: TGTGCCAGTAGTATAGGAACTGCAGCCCAAGAGACCCGGTACTTC. Protein: CASSIGTAAQETRYF.

This clonotype was counted many times. The V gene is TRBV7-2, the J gene TRBJ2-5; maybe TRBD1 (6 bases). The ends were cut back, 4 bases at V and 0 bases at J, with 9 bases in the middle. The CDR3 is 14 amino acids. Germline CDR1 reads SGHTA; CDR2 reads FQGNSA. The CDR3 DNA is TGTGCCAGCAGCTCGGGACAATACCAAGAGACCCAGTACTTC. Amino acids: CASSSGQYQETQYF.

This clonotype appeared many times. This rearrangement joins TRBV2 to TRBJ2-3; 8 bases match TRBD1. The CDR3 runs 15 residues. The V segment lost 6 bases and the J segment 1 base; nucleotides outside the gene matches: 6. The germline V gene encodes CDR1 SNHLY and CDR2 FYNNEI. The CDR3 DNA is TGTGCCAGCAGAGATCCGGGACAGGGCACAGATACGCAGTATTTT. Protein: CASRDPGQGTDTQYF.

The chain has TRBV29-1 and TRBJ2-1; perhaps TRBD2 as D (5 bases). V shed 3 bases and J shed 9 bases, with 9 bases lying between them. The CDR3 runs 11 residues. Germline CDR1 reads SQVTM; CDR2 reads ANQGSEA. The CDR3 coding sequence is TGCAGCGTTGAGGAGGCAATTGAGCAGTTCTTC. It translates to CSVEEAIEQFF.

This clonotype was detected ten times or more. The chain links TRBV4-1 to TRBJ2-1, with 13 bases aligning to TRBD2. This CDR3 is built from 16 residues. Trimming removed 4 bases from V and 4 bases from J; junction bases left unmatched: 4. CDR1 and CDR2 from the germline V gene are MGHRA and YSYEKL. This CDR3 reads CASSPGLAGPYNEQFF. For the CDR3, the DNA is TGCGCCAGCAGCCCGGGACTAGCGGGACCGTACAATGAGCAGTTCTTC.